This T cell receptor (beta chain) appears in the sequencing data of a study of metastatic and nonmetastatic thyroid tumors. Overall study: Comparison of repertoires was carried out across blood and tumor or nodule tissue from malignant and benign thyroid patients. Whole-study results and caveats: Significantly greater TCR beta diversity was reportedly found in malignant thyroid tumors than in benign nodules (in blood and tumor).

This clone has a count of ten or more. Its antigen is not known. All patients reached thyroid surgery having received no treatment beforehand. TCRdb called clones again from the PCR reads with MiXCR. The sample contains 8,000 to 10,000 clones, less than 25% of which appear only once. Germline CDR1 is SEHNR and CDR2 is FQNEAQ (reference sequence). The CDR3 sequence is 15 residues long. With 8 bases removed from V and 6 bases from J, the gap between germline ends came to 19 bases. The chain employs TRBV7-9 and TRBJ2-2; D may be TRBD1 (6 bases). Sample: adjacent normal tissue. The receptor was isolated from a female donor with papillary thyroid cancer or a benign thyroid nodule (not recorded which). Some clones in this sample may be carry-over from other donors' samples. The DNA for the CDR3 is TGTGCCAGCGACCCGGGACCCAGGGGTCCCGGGGAGCTGTTTTTT. Amino acids: CASDPGPRGPGELFF.